The 2 T cell receptor beta chains presented below share a single source sample, sequenced in a study of CD8 T cells in ankylosing spondylitis. Notes on the study in general: For ankylosing spondylitis blood, a TCR beta motif of 7 or 8 highly homologous variants appeared characteristic.

TCRdb redid the calling of the 5' RACE reads with MiXCR, one entry per CDR3 protein. Of 200,000 to 250,000 distinct CDR3 sequences detected, 6% to 8.5% appear once; the ten largest clones hold about 14%. These receptors' targets are unknown. The sequenced sample was blood, either unsorted or a sorted T cell fraction (not recorded which). Receptors originate from a male donor with ankylosing spondylitis.

This clonotype has ten or more counts. The chain recombines TRBV12-3 or TRBV12-4 with TRBJ1-2; 10 positions agree with TRBD1. V lost 5 bases and J lost 4; bases outside the gene matches: 7. This CDR3 has 15 amino acids. CDR3 nucleotide sequence: TGTGCCAGCAGTCTAGGACAGGGGGGAGTCTATGGCTACACCTTC. Its translation: CASSLGQGGVYGYTF.

This clonotype showed up many times. The V and J genes are TRBV7-9 and TRBJ2-7; D not certain. The CDR3 length is 15 residues. Trimming removed 1 base from V and 2 bases from J, with 12 bases in between. CDR1 SEHNR and CDR2 FQNEAQ come from the germline V gene (reference sequence). In DNA form, the CDR3 reads TGTGCCAGCAGCTTAGACCGAACAGAAGCCTACGAGCAGTACTTC. Protein product: CASSLDRTEAYEQYF. The variable domain in full, with the rest retrieved from reference TRBV7-9 and TRBJ2-7, is DTGVSQNPRHKITKRGQNVTFRCDPISEHNRLYWYRQTLGQGPEFLTYFQNEAQLEKSRLLSDRFSAERPKGSFSTLEIQRTEQGDSAMYLCASSLDRTEAYEQYFGPGTRLTVT.